This T cell receptor (beta chain) is drawn from a study of identical twins. Study-wide results and caveats: Shared out-of-frame alpha sequences (those common to twins) showed excess low generation probability. Models, which agreed with sharing between unrelated individuals, nonetheless underestimated the out-of-frame TCR alpha sharing seen in monozygotic twins.

Each CDR3 protein is one row after TCRdb ran MiXCR on the 5' RACE reads. The sample comprises 300,000 to 400,000 distinct CDR3 sequences, 9% to 15% of which are singletons, and approximately 7.5% rests with the top ten. Details on this clonotype: Its antigen is not known.

Every donor was a healthy Caucasian. V lost 10 bases, J lost 10 bases, and 9 bases stayed unmatched. CDR1 and CDR2 from the germline V gene are MDHEN and SYDVKM. This CDR3 region has 13 residues. These data also featured in a second study, about yellow fever vaccine responses in identical twins. As reported in that work: Twins' T cell vaccine responses reportedly looked partly convergent, partly personalized.

This sequence was found in a woman aged 18-35 years in good health. The rearrangement links TRBV28 to TRBJ2-1; 11 nucleotides agree with TRBD2. The sample comprised CD8+ T cells sorted from blood. CDR3 DNA sequence: TGTGCCACCAGGACTAGCGGGCTCAGAGAGCAGTTCTTC. Translation gives CATRTSGLREQFF. Full variable domain (missing parts from reference TRBV28 and TRBJ2-1): DVKVTQSSRYLVKRTGEKVFLECVQDMDHENMFWYRQDPGLGLRLIYFSYDVKMKEKGDIPEGYSVSREKKERFSLILESASTNQTSMYLCATRTSGLREQFFGPGTRLTVL.